The present TCR beta chain was sequenced within a study of T cell changes during pregnancy in multiple sclerosis. Germline V CDR1 and CDR2: SGHVS, FNYEAQ. The CDR3 is 13 amino acids. With 5 bases removed from V and 4 bases from J, the gap between germline ends came to 12 bases. Profiled with immunoSEQ multiplex PCR; TCRdb holds only in-frame clones, not every one. The sample includes 25,000 to 35,000 clones, 89% seen only once; the top ten take less than 6%. The chain is built from TRBV7-6 and TRBJ2-7, with D possibly TRBD1 on 5 matching bases. The source of this sequence is a female donor with multiple sclerosis, enrolled in a pregnancy study. Source: CD8+ T cells from peripheral blood mononuclear cells, taken in the first trimester of pregnancy. The CDR3 loop is CASSPWQGYEQYF. CDR3 in DNA: TGTGCCAGCAGCCCGTGGCAGGGATACGAGCAGTACTTC.